Listed below are T cell receptor beta chains from one sample, sequenced in a study of blood T cell repertoires in COVID-19. Clones were read by immunoSEQ multiplex PCR, and TCRdb kept only the in-frame ones, dropping some. Among 300,000 to 400,000 clones, over 80% were seen once, and the ten largest hold about 6%. Material: peripheral blood. These receptor sequences come from a woman between 50 and 59 years old with COVID-19, enrolled during active disease. Each CDR3 is given without its conserved first and last residue. Clone size appears in some rows only: once, few, many, or a class for an expanded clone.

J: TRBJ1-3; V: TRBV2; size: NA; CDR3: ASSALQGTKSGNTIY
J: TRBJ2-7; V: TRBV23-1; size: NA; CDR3: ASEARFAYEQY
J: TRBJ1-2; V: TRBV4-1; size: NA; CDR3: ASSRAQGVVYGYT
J: TRBJ1-5; V: TRBV19; size: NA; CDR3: ASSIAQAGWNQPQH
J: TRBJ1-1; V: TRBV28; size: NA; CDR3: ASSLEILNLAF
J: TRBJ2-5; V: TRBV7-8; size: once; CDR3: ASSLERFNWPKETQY
J: TRBJ2-3; V: TRBV7-3; size: NA; CDR3: ASSLTLAGSTDTQY
J: TRBJ2-5; V: TRBV18; size: NA; CDR3: ASSGGLQETQY
J: TRBJ1-1; V: TRBV6-9; size: NA; CDR3: ASSSTGFTWNTEAF
J: TRBJ1-1; V: TRBV5-1; size: NA; CDR3: ASCRTGGNTEAF
J: TRBJ1-2; V: TRBV24-1; size: NA; CDR3: ATSEGGDYGYT
J: TRBJ2-2; V: TRBV30; size: NA; CDR3: AWSVRGVNTGELF
J: TRBJ1-1; V: TRBV29-1; size: NA; CDR3: SVELQGYTEAF
J: TRBJ1-2; V: TRBV15; size: NA; CDR3: ATSRGLGGNYGYT
J: TRBJ2-5; V: TRBV24-1; size: NA; CDR3: ATSDLRSKQETQY
J: TRBJ2-5; V: TRBV11-3; size: NA; CDR3: ASSPGQALETQY
J: TRBJ1-5; V: TRBV3-1/TRBV3-2; size: NA; CDR3: ASSQTGISNQPQH
J: TRBJ2-1; V: TRBV7-9; size: NA; CDR3: ASSAGSSSYNEQF
J: TRBJ2-1; V: TRBV4-1; size: NA; CDR3: ASSLGLSPADEQF
J: TRBJ2-7; V: TRBV5-5; size: NA; CDR3: ASSRATGQTLSSYEQY
J: TRBJ2-3; V: TRBV7-2; size: NA; CDR3: ASTPWRGTALTDTQY